This T cell receptor (beta chain) was identified during a study of OX40 agonist ivuxolimab in advanced cancers. About the full investigation: The costimulatory receptor OX40 (CD134) was targeted by ivuxolimab, a fully human IgG2 agonistic monoclonal antibody. The purpose of peripheral TCRbeta sequencing was to test whether ivuxolimab changed TCR sequence diversity and led to clonal T-cell expansion. The paper describes the monotherapy dose-escalation part (N of about 47 patients) of the phase I trial of ivuxolimab. Intravenous ivuxolimab was administered to patients every 2 weeks at six dose levels: 0.01, 0.1, 0.3, 1.5, 3 and 10 mg/kg. Of the roughly 54 dose-escalation patients, hepatocellular carcinoma was present in approximately 20, melanoma in around 15, renal cell carcinoma in 9 and head and neck cancer in 9. Partial responses occurred in three dose-escalation patients, of whom one had hepatocellular carcinoma and two had cutaneous melanoma. In the dose-escalation cohort, 82.7% of patients were male, and the mean age was approximately 64 years, with a range of roughly 23 to 85. Patients were allowed to have had prior anti-PD-1, anti-PD-L1 or anti-CTLA-4 therapy, and 40% of the dose-escalation patients had been treated with checkpoint inhibitors. Beyond this particular receptor, the publication reports: At doses of 0.1 to 3.0 mg/kg, clonal expansion of both CD4+ and CD8+ blood T cells was observed from baseline to week 6. In the 0.1-3.0 mg/kg groups, partial responders were among the patients with the lowest normalized peripheral clonal expansion, particularly in CD8+ T cells. After ivuxolimab, more expanded clones were found on average in CD8+ T cells than in CD4+ T cells. The antigen specificity of the peripheral T cells that underwent clonal expansion was not determined. Low levels of normalized T-cell clonal expansion were also seen in some patients who did not respond.

A single count supports this clone. Its antigen is currently not known. No much larger clonotype is one base removed from it; base qualities were not supplied. The trial excluded patients who had a history of autoimmune disease or who were on systemic immunosuppression. Peripheral blood for TCR sequencing was collected from all dose cohorts at baseline, on cycle 4 day 1, and on cycle 7 day 1. Samples came from an open-label, multicenter, first-in-human phase I dose-escalation trial of ivuxolimab. The trial enrolled adults with locally advanced or metastatic head and neck squamous cell, hepatocellular, melanoma or renal cell carcinoma. Before TCR sequencing, CD4+ T cells and CD8+ T cells were sorted from peripheral blood as separate populations. The CDR3 holds 14 amino acids from the cysteine to the phenylalanine. Left in the record is the CDR3 DNA by itself, 42 bases read in frame from the first base. CDR1 and CDR2 (LNHDA, SQIVND) derive from the germline V gene (reference sequence). Trimming leaves V shorter by 6 bases and J shorter by 5 bases, with the junction holding 7 bases beyond the gene matches.

Genomic DNA was isolated from the sorted cells so that the TCRbeta CDR3 region could be sequenced. The immunoSEQ Assay was used for sequencing of TCRbeta CDR3 regions. Held by TCRdb, this immuneACCESS table contains in-frame sequences only and omits some clones. Under half of the omission traces to an unresolved V gene where checked; the cause of the rest is unknown. This sample lists tens of thousands of clones; roughly three quarters were detected once. The ten biggest clones cover roughly 4.9% of the sample. The rearrangement combines TRBV19 with TRBJ1-1, and TRBD1 aligns with 9 junction nucleotides. This TCR was sampled from an adult with an advanced solid tumor such as melanoma, head and neck, liver or kidney cancer. Here the sequenced sample was CD4+ or CD8+ T cells sorted from blood, taken in a trial of the OX40 agonist ivuxolimab. Here the CDR3 is given as CASSQRDRDTEAFF. The nucleotide sequence reads as follows: TGTGCCAGTAGCCAGCGGGACAGGGATACTGAAGCTTTCTTT. The CDR3 plus the reference TRBV19 and TRBJ1-1 genes for the other parts give the full variable domain: DGGITQSPKYLFRKEGQNVTLSCEQNLNHDAMYWYRQDPGQGLRLIYYSQIVNDFQKGDIAEGYSVSREKKESFPLTVTSAQKNPTAFYLCASSQRDRDTEAFFGQGTRLTVV.